This TCR beta chain derives from a study of blood T cell repertoires in COVID-19 (TCRdb year 2020). The study in broad terms: Samples covering the acute and convalescent phases of COVID-19 were provided by collaborators in the United States, Italy and Spain. The prospective study material was composed of cDNA or gDNA derived from T cells, B-cell-depleted T cells, or PBMCs. Subjects who had been exposed to COVID-19, were actively infected with it, or had recovered from it provided the deeply sampled blood TCRbeta repertoires that made up the dataset. A freely available public database, intended as a resource for researchers studying the immune response to SARS-CoV-2, is where the repertoires were released. Samples were obtained from the ongoing ImmuneRACE study (first 160 participants) and from 950 to 1,500 subjects provided by 6 global collaborators. Sample metadata almost always included a de-identified subject ID, COVID-19 status, age in years and sex. HLA class I and class II types, where available, came from metadata supplied by the sample provider rather than from assay-based typing. General study outcomes and caveats: How much clinical and demographic metadata was included differed by source and by participant, and the metadata was provided uncurated.

Each collaborating institution followed its own protocols to collect whole blood in K2EDTA tubes. Collaborator samples were shipped for TCRbeta analysis as frozen whole blood, isolated PBMCs, or DNA extracted from either sample type. The immunoSEQ Assay, a bias-controlled multiplex PCR, was used to amplify TCRbeta CDR3 regions from genomic DNA. The paper's data handling went like this. Nucleated cell counts per sample were estimated from amplification of reference gene primers within the assay. To quantify the absolute abundance of each unique TCRbeta CDR3 rearrangement, sequence reads were collapsed and filtered. For each sample, productive Simpson clonality was calculated as the square root of Simpson's diversity index over productive rearrangements. This is the immuneACCESS table as TCRdb keeps it, with only in-frame sequences that have V and J called. A part of the clones is gone; compared with another copy, unresolved V genes explain less than half, and the rest is unexplained. V, J and clone size reflect that table, while D and trimming were determined from the DNA. This sample is represented by 100,000 to 150,000 clones; over 80% of them were singletons. The ten largest clones represent about an eighth of the sample.

Regarding this clone: Its antigen is unknown. Per-nucleotide qualities are absent, and no much larger clonotype sits a single base away.

The junction carries 10 bases between V and J, which are trimmed by 1 base and 6 bases respectively. The CDR3 starts with the cysteine, ends with the phenylalanine, and has 14 residues. Of the read, only the CDR3 DNA is kept; its 42 bases are in frame from base 1. From a lookup of the germline V gene (reference sequence), CDR1 and CDR2 are LNHDA and SQIVND. The source material was peripheral blood. The clonotype comes from a man aged 55-75 years with acute or convalescent COVID-19. The rearrangement joined TRBV19 to TRBJ2-1; the D region possibly corresponds to TRBD2 (6 bases align). CDR3 reads: CASSIGPGSNEQFF. The bases are TGTGCCAGTAGTATAGGTCCCGGGAGCAATGAGCAGTTCTTC.